The TCR beta chain described here comes from a study of regulatory T cells in long-lasting Graves disease. V lost 5 bases to trimming and J lost 4 bases; unmatched junction nucleotides: 16. From germline, CDR1 is MNHEY and CDR2 SMNVEV (reference sequence). CDR3 size: 17 residues. Described time point: newly diagnosed GD, antithyroid drugs for less than 3 months. The TCR library was prepared using RNA isolated from PBMCs. Whole-study findings and limits: Newly diagnosed patients had higher TCR diversity than persistent Graves' patients did.

TCR beta libraries were built with iRepertoire HTBI primers and Arm-PCR of CDR3 regions. One entry per CDR3 protein, called by TCRdb with MiXCR from the multiplex PCR reads. The sample has a few hundred thousand distinct CDR3 sequences; 16% are singletons. There are many counts of this clonotype. Antigen specificity is unknown. This sample was also put to use in a study of T cells in Graves' hyperthyroidism and ophthalmopathy.

The starting material was peripheral blood mononuclear cells (PBMCs), obtained at new diagnosis, from a patient treated with antithyroid drugs. The source of this sequence is a woman aged 18-29 years with Graves disease. V is TRBV27 and J is TRBJ2-5, with 7 bases fitting TRBD2. The CDR3 sequence is CASSPLGAGFFRETQYF. The CDR3 DNA is TGTGCCAGCAGTCCGCTTGGAGCGGGATTCTTTCGAGAGACCCAGTACTTC.